Given below is one TCR beta chain in context. Its cognate antigen is unknown. The data stem from a study of CD8+CD57+ T cells in acquired aplastic anemia. Study at large: Sorted CD4+ and CD8+ cells yielded about 2.9 ug of DNA on average. Mean read depth for CD4+ cells from healthy donors was approximately 10 million.

Germline values: CDR1 DFQATT, CDR2 SNEGSKA (reference sequence). CDR3 length equals 15 residues. Trimming cost V 6 bases and J 0 bases, with 12 bases left between them. Study-wide points: No significant patient-versus-control difference appeared in CD8+ Simpson's diversity. Patients and controls turned out to have roughly 31 CD8+ CDR3 sequences in common.

Genomic DNA was employed as the template in profiling TCR beta VDJ and CDR3. One entry per CDR3 protein results from TCRdb running MiXCR on the reads. The data hold 65,000 to 85,000 distinct CDR3 sequences, with around half observed a single time. V usage is TRBV20-1 and J usage is TRBJ1-6, with D uncertain. Sequenced: sorted CD4+, CD8+, or CD8+CD57+ T cells (not recorded which) from PBMCs. The receptor was derived from a human donor in good health, serving as a control. Here the CDR3 reads CSASLLSSYNSPLHF. CDR3 bases: TGCAGTGCAAGCCTTCTAAGCTCCTATAATTCACCCCTCCACTTT.